A selection of T cell receptor beta chains follows, all from one sample in a study of T cell repertoires in cytomegalovirus infection. Using its own MiXCR run on the reads, TCRdb lists one record per CDR3 protein. The sample lists 510,000 or so distinct CDR3 sequences, around 27% seen once, with 13% in the top ten. The source material was PBMCs. These TCRs come from a human donor in good health (CMV status not recorded). Some clones in this sample may be carry-over from other donors' samples. The CDR3 runs from the conserved cysteine through the conserved F or W. D genes are given only for firm matches. Clone size is not always given. Where it is, it says once, few, many or a class for expanded clones.

abundance,d_gene,v_gene,j_gene,CDR3nt,CDR3aa
few,NA,TRBV20-1,TRBJ1-6,TGCAGTGCTAGAGAATTGACAGGCGATGGATCACCCCTCCACTTT,CSARELTGDGSPLHF
few,TRBD2,TRBV7-6,TRBJ2-2,TGTGCCACTCCGGGAGGGGTCCCCACCGGGGAGCTGTTTTTT,CATPGGVPTGELFF
NA,NA,TRBV12-5,TRBJ2-1,TGTGCTAGTGGTCCTACTCCGAGCTCCTACAATGAGCAGTTCTTC,CASGPTPSSYNEQFF
NA,NA,TRBV6-2/TRBV6-3,TRBJ1-2,TGTGCCAGCAGTTTAATTATAAACTATGGCTACACCTTC,CASSLIINYGYTF
NA,TRBD2,TRBV4-1,TRBJ2-1,TGCGCCAGCAGCCCCCAACAGCTAGCGGGAGGGGATGAGCAGTTCTTC,CASSPQQLAGGDEQFF
NA,NA,TRBV6-5,TRBJ1-4,TGTGCCAGCAGCCGAGGGCCCCAGAATGAAAAACTGTTTTTT,CASSRGPQNEKLFF
NA,TRBD2,TRBV5-1,TRBJ2-4,TGCGCCAGCAGCTTGGGGCTAGCGGGTATTCAGTACTTC,CASSLGLAGIQYF
few,TRBD1,TRBV12-3/TRBV12-4,TRBJ2-7,TGTGCCAGCAGCCCTCCCAGACAGGGGTTCGCCTACGAGCAGTACTTC,CASSPPRQGFAYEQYF
NA,NA,TRBV27,TRBJ2-5,TGTGCCAGCAGTTTATCGACACAGGGTTGGGAGACCCAGTACTTC,CASSLSTQGWETQYF
many,TRBD1,TRBV27,TRBJ2-3,TGTGCCAGCAGTTCCCGGACAGGGGTGGTAACAGATACGCAGTATTTT,CASSSRTGVVTDTQYF
NA,NA,TRBV10-1,TRBJ2-3,TGCGCCAGCTCTAGAAACCCGGACTCTTCAGATACGCAGTATTTT,CASSRNPDSSDTQYF
few,TRBD2,TRBV7-9,TRBJ2-1,TGTGCCAGCAGCTTATTCGCGGGAGCGGGCTACAATGAGCAGTTCTTC,CASSLFAGAGYNEQFF
few,TRBD1,TRBV12-3/TRBV12-4,TRBJ1-2,TGTGCCAGCAGTCGAGGGACAGGGGCTAACTATGGCTACACCTTC,CASSRGTGANYGYTF
NA,NA,TRBV6-5,TRBJ1-5,TGTGCCAGCAGGCACCGCACAGGGCTAGATCAGCCCCAGCATTTT,CASRHRTGLDQPQHF
many,NA,TRBV12-3/TRBV12-4,TRBJ1-1,TGTGCCAGCAGCATTGAACCGGGGGTCACTGAAGCTTTCTTT,CASSIEPGVTEAFF
few,NA,TRBV6-2/TRBV6-3,TRBJ1-5,TGTGCCAGCAGGGCCAGCAGGGCTGTTAATCAGCCCCAGCATTTT,CASRASRAVNQPQHF
few,NA,TRBV18,TRBJ2-5,TGTGCCAGCTCACCCCCGAGTAGCCAAGAGACCCAGTACTTC,CASSPPSSQETQYF
NA,TRBD2,TRBV6-2/TRBV6-3,TRBJ2-3,TGTGCCAGCACATCTTGGTCTAGCGGGAGAATCACAGATACGCAGTATTTT,CASTSWSSGRITDTQYF
few,NA,TRBV12-3/TRBV12-4,TRBJ1-2,TGTGCCAGCAGTTTAAGGGGGACGGGCTACACCTTC,CASSLRGTGYTF
few,NA,TRBV24-1,TRBJ2-5,TGTGCCACCAGTGACCCGACAACCACAGGGACCCAGTACTTC,CATSDPTTTGTQYF
many,TRBD1,TRBV27,TRBJ1-4,TGTGCCAGCAGTTTTACCCGGACAGGGGCCTCAACTAATGAAAAACTGTTTTTT,CASSFTRTGASTNEKLFF
few,NA,TRBV7-2,TRBJ2-3,TGTGCCAGCACCCTAGGAGGGGGGGATACGCAGTATTTT,CASTLGGGDTQYF
many,TRBD2,TRBV27,TRBJ2-3,TGTGCCAGCAGTTTATCTAGCGGGAGTCCAGAAGATACGCAGTATTTT,CASSLSSGSPEDTQYF
NA,NA,TRBV19,TRBJ2-7,TGTGCCAGTAGTATCAAGGGCAGCTCCTACGAGCAGTACTTC,CASSIKGSSYEQYF
NA,NA,TRBV7-9,TRBJ1-1,TGTGCCAGCAGCTTAGCTCTGGGAGGGGCTGAAGCTTTCTTT,CASSLALGGAEAFF
few,TRBD2,TRBV7-6,TRBJ2-2,TGTGCCAGCAGCCCCACGGGCGGGAGTTCCGGGGAGCTGTTTTTT,CASSPTGGSSGELFF
NA,NA,TRBV28,TRBJ2-1,TGTGCCACCTTCAGGAATGAGCAGTTCTTC,CATFRNEQFF
few,TRBD2,TRBV7-7,TRBJ2-5,TGTGCTAGCAGCTCGACTAGCGGGAGTGGAGAGACCCAGTACTTC,CASSSTSGSGETQYF
few,NA,TRBV7-9,TRBJ2-3,TGTGCCAGCACTCCCACAGATACGCAGTATTTT,CASTPTDTQYF
NA,TRBD2,TRBV28,TRBJ2-4,TGTGCCAGCAGTCCTTCCTTAGCGGGAGCCAAAAACATTCAGTACTTC,CASSPSLAGAKNIQYF
few,NA,TRBV20-1,TRBJ2-5,TGCAGTGCTAGCGCCTCAGGGGGCGGGGGCCAAGAGACCCAGTACTTC,CSASASGGGGQETQYF
few,NA,TRBV4-3,TRBJ2-2,TGCGCCAGCAGCCAACTTTTTGCCGGGGAGCTGTTTTTT,CASSQLFAGELFF
NA,NA,TRBV6-1,TRBJ2-5,TGTGCCAGCAGGGAGCCGGCAGAGACCCAGTACTTC,CASREPAETQYF
NA,NA,TRBV7-2,TRBJ2-7,TGTGCCAGCAGCTTAGCGGCTTGGCAGGGCCCTTCTTTC,CASSLAAWQGPSF
NA,TRBD2,TRBV6-2/TRBV6-3,TRBJ2-1,TGTGCCAGCAGAGACGTAGCGGGAGGATACAATGAGCAGTTCTTC,CASRDVAGGYNEQFF
NA,NA,TRBV27,TRBJ2-2,TGTGCCAGCGAATCGCGGGGCCCGAACACCGGGGAGCTGTTTTTT,CASESRGPNTGELFF
NA,TRBD2,TRBV28,TRBJ2-1,TGTGCCAGCAGCTCCACAGCGGGAGGATACGATGAGCAGTTCTTC,CASSSTAGGYDEQFF
few,NA,TRBV7-8,TRBJ2-2,TGTGCCAGCAGCCCCCACAGGGTTGAGGCCGGGGAGCTGTTTTTT,CASSPHRVEAGELFF
NA,NA,TRBV14,TRBJ1-4,TGTGCCAGCAGCCAAGTGGGCACGCACGAAAAACTGTTTTTT,CASSQVGTHEKLFF
NA,NA,TRBV24-1,TRBJ1-5,TGTGCCACCATGGAGTCCGAAGAACAGCCCCAGCATTTT,CATMESEEQPQHF
few,TRBD1,TRBV5-1,TRBJ1-2,TGCGCCACCGGCCGGGACAGCTACTATGGCTACACCTTC,CATGRDSYYGYTF
NA,TRBD1,TRBV19,TRBJ2-3,TGTGCCAGTAGTTTACCGGGACAGCTCACAGATACGCAGTATTTT,CASSLPGQLTDTQYF
NA,NA,TRBV7-6,TRBJ1-5,TGTGCCAGCAGCTTAGCGGACCCTACTATTGCTAGCAATCAGCCCCAGCATTTT,CASSLADPTIASNQPQHF
many,TRBD2,TRBV7-2,TRBJ2-1,TGTGCCAGCAGCCTTTGGACTAGCGGTACAGGGAATGAGCAGTTCTTC,CASSLWTSGTGNEQFF
many,NA,TRBV7-9,TRBJ1-1,TGTGCCAGCAGCCCAGGGGTTGAAGCTTTCTTT,CASSPGVEAFF
NA,NA,TRBV28,TRBJ2-5,TGTGCCAGCAGTTTCTCGGACGCCGCCGGACAAGAGACCCAGTACTTC,CASSFSDAAGQETQYF
few,NA,TRBV28,TRBJ2-3,TGTGCCAGCAGTTCGACTACGTCGCGGGATACGCAGTATTTT,CASSSTTSRDTQYF
NA,NA,TRBV3-1,TRBJ2-6,TGTGCCAGCAGCCAAGAAGGGGCCAACGTCCTGACTTTC,CASSQEGANVLTF
NA,TRBD2,TRBV5-8,TRBJ2-1,TGTGCCAGCAGCCCAGGTAGCGGGAGAAACAATGAGCAGTTCTTC,CASSPGSGRNNEQFF
NA,TRBD2,TRBV19,TRBJ2-6,TGTGCCAGTAGTCAACCCGGGACTAGCGTCTTCTCTGGGGCCAACGTCCTGACTTTC,CASSQPGTSVFSGANVLTF